These 20 T cell receptor beta chains originate from one sample sequenced in a study of T-cell memory formation after mild COVID-19. TCRdb reprocessed the 5' RACE reads via MiXCR and lists one record per CDR3 protein. The repertoire has under 450,000 distinct CDR3 sequences, about 25% of them found once; the top ten carry less than 15%. Source material: PBMCs or a T cell subset sorted from them (not recorded which). Every receptor here comes from an adult woman who had mild COVID-19 (a few samples of this study predate the infection). Cell type and time point are not known.

This clonotype was seen a few times. V is TRBV7-8 and J is TRBJ1-1, with D possibly matching TRBD1 (6 bases). V was cut by 1 base and J by 8 bases, with 11 bases left in between. CDR3 length equals 13 residues. Germline V CDR1 and CDR2: SGHVS, FQNEAQ. CDR3 in DNA: TGTGCCAGCAGCTTAGTCGGGGGGCAGGAAGCTTTCTTT. Translating gives CASSLVGGQEAFF. Variable domain in full (rest from reference TRBV7-8 and TRBJ1-1): GAGVSQSPRYKVAKRGQDVALRCDPISGHVSLFWYQQALGQGPEFLTYFQNEAQLDKSGLPSDRFFAERPEGSVSTLKIQRTQQEDSAVYLCASSLVGGQEAFFGQGTRLTVV.

This clonotype was observed a handful of times. The J gene is TRBJ2-3, the V gene TRBV6-1; maybe TRBD1 (5 bases). The CDR3 extends over 16 amino acids. Germline lookup yields CDR1 MNHNS and CDR2 SASEGT. V lost 4 bases, J lost 0 bases, and 14 bases lay in between. The CDR3 is CASSVQGRVSTDTQYF. The CDR3 DNA reads TGTGCCAGCAGTGTTCAGGGTAGGGTTAGCACAGATACGCAGTATTTT.

The CDR3 reads CASSLETGSWSYEQYF. CDR3 sequence (DNA): TGTGCCAGCAGTTTGGAGACAGGGAGCTGGAGTTACGAGCAGTACTTC. The chain combines TRBV12-3 or TRBV12-4 with TRBJ2-7; TRBD1 agrees at 7 bases. The junction had 12 bases not matched to a gene; V was cut back by 3 bases and J by 4 bases. CDR3 size: 16 residues.

The rearrangement links TRBV7-2 to TRBJ2-1; D call uncertain. V shed 2 bases and J shed 2 bases, with 10 bases lying between them. The CDR3 is 15 amino acids. Germline V gene sequence: CDR1 SGHTA, CDR2 FQGNSA. CDR3 residues: CASSLMGLAYNEQFF. The CDR3 DNA follows: TGTGCCAGCAGCTTAATGGGCCTAGCCTACAATGAGCAGTTCTTC.

This clonotype turned up a few times. The chain uses TRBV5-1 and TRBJ2-2, with D perhaps matching TRBD1 (5 bases). Trimming left V 5 bases short and J 0 bases short, with 11 bases between. This CDR3 spans 15 amino acids. Germline values: CDR1 SGHRS, CDR2 YFSETQ. The CDR3 coding sequence is TGCGCCAGCAGAGGGGCCAGCACGAACACCGGGGAGCTGTTTTTT. This translates into CASRGASTNTGELFF.

In its sample, this clonotype was seen many times. The rearrangement joins TRBV25-1 to TRBJ2-7, with TRBD2 matching over 11 bases. The V and J ends lost 4 bases and 0 bases, in that order; junction bases with no gene match: 2. CDR1 MGHDK and CDR2 SYGVNS come from the germline V gene. CDR3 length equals 15 residues. The CDR3 loop is CASSGGTSGSYEQYF. Written as DNA, the CDR3 is TGTGCCAGCAGTGGGGGGACTAGCGGCTCCTACGAGCAGTACTTC.

The genes are TRBV6-5 and TRBJ2-7; 9 nucleotides agree with TRBD1. Germline lookup yields CDR1 MNHEY and CDR2 SVGAGI. CDR3 length: 14 residues. The V and J ends lost 6 bases and 4 bases, in that order; junction bases with no gene match: 7. CDR3: CASRGDRGIYEQYF. The CDR3 coding sequence is TGTGCCAGCAGGGGAGACAGGGGGATATACGAGCAGTACTTC.

CDR3 sequence: CASSLQSSGSGSYNEQFF. CDR3 nucleotides: TGTGCCAGCAGCTTACAGTCTAGCGGGAGCGGCTCCTACAATGAGCAGTTCTTC. The rearrangement joins TRBV7-2 to TRBJ2-1, with 10 bases aligning to TRBD2. Germline V CDR1 and CDR2: SGHTA, FQGNSA. The CDR3 has 18 residues. Trimming removed 2 bases from V and 0 bases from J; junction bases left unmatched: 7.

The chain uses TRBV7-9 and TRBJ2-3; D is possibly TRBD2 (5 bases). Trimming removed 1 base at V and 4 bases at J, with 9 bases between. This CDR3 has 14 residues. Germline V gene lookup returns CDR1 SEHNR and CDR2 FQNEAQ (reference sequence). The DNA of the CDR3 is TGTGCCAGCAGCTTAGTAGCGTCGGCAGATACGCAGTATTTT. Amino acids: CASSLVASADTQYF.

This clonotype was seen a handful of times. V usage is TRBV16 and J usage is TRBJ2-7; the D is unclear. The CDR3 loop spans 12 amino acids. Looked up from germline, CDR1 is KGHSY and CDR2 is FQNENV. The ends were cut back, 0 bases at V and 2 bases at J, with 2 bases in the middle. CDR3: CASSQSAYEQYF. DNA for the CDR3: TGTGCCAGCAGCCAATCCGCCTACGAGCAGTACTTC. Together with reference TRBV16 and TRBJ2-7, the CDR3 gives the full variable domain: GEEVAQTPKHLVRGEGQKAKLYCAPIKGHSYVFWYQQVLKNEFKFLISFQNENVFDETGMPKERFSAKCLPNSPCSLEIQATKLEDSAVYFCASSQSAYEQYFGPGTRLTVT.

The CDR3 here is CASSQTPQGGYGYTF. CDR3 in DNA: TGTGCCAGCAGCCAGACCCCGCAGGGGGGGTATGGCTACACCTTC. The V and J genes are TRBV3-1 and TRBJ1-2, with 7 bases matching TRBD1. Unmatched junction bases numbered 9, after V lost 3 bases and J lost 5 bases. Germline CDR1 LGHDT, CDR2 YNNKEL (reference sequence). The CDR3 extends over 15 amino acids.

This clonotype came up a few times. The V call is TRBV27, the J call TRBJ2-7, with a weak D call TRBD2 (5 bases). This CDR3 comprises 13 residues. Germline CDR1 reads MNHEY; CDR2 reads SMNVEV (reference sequence). V lost 4 bases and J lost 1, with 8 bases in between. The DNA of the CDR3 is TGTGCCAGCAGTTGGGGAGAGTCCTACGAGCAGTACTTC. Its protein product is CASSWGESYEQYF.

This chain uses TRBV9 with TRBJ2-7; possibly TRBD2 for D (7 bases). The CDR3 length is 15 residues. The germline V and J ends were trimmed by 0 bases and 5 bases, with 15 bases remaining between them. Germline CDR1 SGDLS, CDR2 YYNGEE. The CDR3 reads CASSVDLGGLDEQYF. In nucleotides, the CDR3 is TGTGCCAGCAGCGTAGATCTCGGGGGGCTTGACGAGCAGTACTTC.

The sample holds a few counts of this clonotype. The chain carries TRBV5-1 and TRBJ2-7; D not certain. This CDR3 contains 14 residues. V was trimmed by 0 bases and J by 0 bases, leaving 7 bases between them. The germline V gene has CDR1 SGHRS and CDR2 YFSETQ. Here the CDR3 DNA reads TGCGCCAGCAGCTTGGACGTTTCCTCCTACGAGCAGTACTTC. Translation: CASSLDVSSYEQYF.

The chain links TRBV11-2 to TRBJ2-3; D gene uncertain. The length of the CDR3 is 14 residues. Looked up from germline, CDR1 is SGHAT and CDR2 is FQNNGV. Between the trimmed V and J ends, which lost 1 base and 7 bases, there was a span of 12 bases. This chain's CDR3 is CASSLVGSRNTQYF. As DNA, the CDR3 is TGTGCCAGCAGCTTAGTGGGTAGCCGGAATACGCAGTATTTT.

The sample holds a few counts of this clonotype. This chain joins TRBV27 and TRBJ2-4, with 9 nucleotides matching TRBD2. This CDR3 has 16 amino acids. The V gene's germline CDR1 is MNHEY and CDR2 SMNVEV (reference sequence). V dropped 4 bases and J dropped 5; count of bases not matched to a gene: 9. CDR3 residues: CASSWSAGGPQNIQYF. CDR3 DNA: TGTGCCAGCAGTTGGTCGGCGGGAGGGCCCCAAAACATTCAGTACTTC.

This clonotype was counted many times. V gene TRBV4-1 combines with J gene TRBJ2-7, with D possibly TRBD1 on 5 matching bases. The CDR3 sequence is 16 residues long. V was pared by 0 bases and J by 4 bases, with 16 bases between. Germline V gives CDR1 MGHRA, CDR2 YSYEKL. CDR3 residues: CASSQDPRDSPYEQYF. The DNA of the CDR3 is TGCGCCAGCAGCCAAGACCCGAGAGACAGCCCGTACGAGCAGTACTTC.

This chain links TRBV20-1 with TRBJ1-5, with TRBD1 identical over 8 bases. CDR1 is DFQATT and CDR2 is SNEGSKA in the germline V gene (reference sequence). The CDR3 sequence is 16 residues long. The ends lost 3 bases at V and 3 bases at J; junction bases unmatched: 10. CDR3 DNA: TGCAGTGCTAGGGCCGAAGACAGGGGCGACAATCAGCCCCAGCATTTT. This sequence encodes CSARAEDRGDNQPQHF.

The J gene is TRBJ2-1, the V gene TRBV14; TRBD2 matches at 7 bases. From germline, CDR1 is SGHDN and CDR2 FVKESK. The CDR3 covers 18 residues. Trimming removed 6 bases from V and 3 bases from J; junction bases left unmatched: 17. The CDR3 spells CASSPPSGHSGRYNEQFF. The DNA for the CDR3 is TGTGCCAGCAGTCCACCCTCCGGCCATAGCGGGCGCTACAATGAGCAGTTCTTC.

The table lists this clonotype with many counts. The chain has TRBV12-3 or TRBV12-4 and TRBJ2-7; no definite D call. The ends were cut back, 3 bases at V and 2 bases at J, with 14 bases in the middle. This CDR3 comprises 15 residues. The CDR3 reads CASSFALGPAYEQYF. CDR3 DNA: TGTGCCAGCAGTTTCGCTCTGGGCCCGGCCTACGAGCAGTACTTC.